The T cell receptor (beta chain) under discussion was sequenced for a study of cytomegalovirus exposure and HLA in healthy donors. Study in general: A later analysis reported the roughly 120 validation repertoires used the same platform as the roughly 700 first-cohort repertoires. Broader study findings: The listing of 150 or so TCR beta chains classed them as cytomegalovirus-associated.

This clone was observed a handful of times. Its antigen is still unknown. From the 120-subject validation cohort, which was separate from the approximately 720-subject first cohort, the donors were drawn. From germline, CDR1 is SGHDT and CDR2 YYEEEE. The CDR3 is 15 amino acids. V dropped 2 bases and J dropped 8; count of bases not matched to a gene: 6. The protocol was immunoSEQ multiplex PCR, while the TCRdb copy is restricted to in-frame clones and leaves out a portion. This sample carries some 310,000 clones, roughly 90% of them seen once, and the ten largest clones take 0.9% to 1%. V and J are TRBV5-6 and TRBJ1-6; 8 bases fit TRBD1. The clonotype comes from a man aged 30-40 years in good health and CMV-seronegative. Input material: PBMCs. This CDR3 reads CASSLPSTGDSPLHF. DNA of the CDR3: TGTGCCAGCAGCTTACCTTCGACAGGGGATTCACCCCTCCACTTT.